This TCR beta chain was sequenced during a study of blood T cell repertoires in COVID-19. The CDR3 consists of 15 residues. Germline CDR1 reads LGHDT; CDR2 reads YNNKEL (reference sequence). V gave up 5 bases and J gave up 0 bases, with 8 bases separating them. TCRdb's table, derived via immunoSEQ multiplex PCR, lists solely in-frame clones and lacks some. The table lists some 140,000 clones, about 76% of them singletons. This clone has a handful of counts. The rearrangement joins TRBV3-1 (or the pseudogene TRBV3-2) to TRBJ1-6; possibly TRBD1 for D (6 bases). Material for sequencing was peripheral blood. This TCR came from an elderly man with acute or convalescent COVID-19. CDR3 amino acids: CASSTGSSYNSPLHF. In nucleotides, the CDR3 is TGTGCCAGCAGCACAGGGAGCTCCTATAATTCACCCCTCCACTTT.